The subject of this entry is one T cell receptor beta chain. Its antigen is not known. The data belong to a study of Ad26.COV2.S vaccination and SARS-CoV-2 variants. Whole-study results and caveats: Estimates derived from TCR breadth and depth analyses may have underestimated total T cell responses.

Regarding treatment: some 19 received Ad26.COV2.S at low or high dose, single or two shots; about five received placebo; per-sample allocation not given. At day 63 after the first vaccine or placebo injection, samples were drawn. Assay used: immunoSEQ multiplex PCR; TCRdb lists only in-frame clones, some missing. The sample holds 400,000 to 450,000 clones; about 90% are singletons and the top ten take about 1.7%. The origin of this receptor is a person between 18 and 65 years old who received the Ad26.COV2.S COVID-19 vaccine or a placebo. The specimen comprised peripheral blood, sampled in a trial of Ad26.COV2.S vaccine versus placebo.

CDR3 sequence reads: CASSPQGLGVQETQYF. CDR3 nucleotide sequence: TGTGCCAGCTCACCACAGGGGCTGGGGGTCCAAGAGACCCAGTACTTC. V usage is TRBV18 and J usage is TRBJ2-5; D is perhaps TRBD1 or TRBD2 (5 bases each). The CDR3 contains 16 residues. V was pared by 1 base and J by 1 base, with 13 bases between. Germline values: CDR1 KGHSH, CDR2 LQKENI.